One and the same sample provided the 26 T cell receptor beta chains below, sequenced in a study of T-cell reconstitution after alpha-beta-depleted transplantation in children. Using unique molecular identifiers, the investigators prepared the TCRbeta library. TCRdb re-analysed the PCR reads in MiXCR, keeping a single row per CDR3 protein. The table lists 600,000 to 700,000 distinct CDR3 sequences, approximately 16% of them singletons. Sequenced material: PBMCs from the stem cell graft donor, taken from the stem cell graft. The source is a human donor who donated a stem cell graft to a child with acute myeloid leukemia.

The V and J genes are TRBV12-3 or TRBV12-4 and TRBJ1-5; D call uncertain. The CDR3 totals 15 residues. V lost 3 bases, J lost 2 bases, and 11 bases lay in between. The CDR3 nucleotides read TGTGCCAGCAGTTTGAACAGTTTGGGCAATCAGCCCCAGCATTTT. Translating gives CASSLNSLGNQPQHF.

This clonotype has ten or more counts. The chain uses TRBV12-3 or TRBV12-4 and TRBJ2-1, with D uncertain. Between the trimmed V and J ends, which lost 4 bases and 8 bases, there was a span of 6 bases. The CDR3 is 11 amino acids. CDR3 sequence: CASSSFHEQFF. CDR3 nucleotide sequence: TGTGCCAGCAGTTCGTTCCATGAGCAGTTCTTC.

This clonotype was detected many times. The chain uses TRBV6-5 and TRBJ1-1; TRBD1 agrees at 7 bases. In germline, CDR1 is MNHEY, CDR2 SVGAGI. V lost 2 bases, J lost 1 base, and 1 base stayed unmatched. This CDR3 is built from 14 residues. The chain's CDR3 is CASSYDRANTEAFF. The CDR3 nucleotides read TGTGCCAGCAGTTACGACAGGGCGAACACTGAAGCTTTCTTT.

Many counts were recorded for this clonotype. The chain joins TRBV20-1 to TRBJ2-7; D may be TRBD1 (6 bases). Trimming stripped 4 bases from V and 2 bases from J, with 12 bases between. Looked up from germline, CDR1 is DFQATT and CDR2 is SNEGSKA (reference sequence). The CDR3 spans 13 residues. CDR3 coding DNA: TGCAGTGCTACTGACAGGAGACCCTACGAGCAGTACTTC. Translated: CSATDRRPYEQYF.

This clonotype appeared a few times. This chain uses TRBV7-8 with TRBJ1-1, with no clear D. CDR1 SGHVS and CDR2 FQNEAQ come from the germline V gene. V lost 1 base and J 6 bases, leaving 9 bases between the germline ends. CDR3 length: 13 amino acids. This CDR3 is CASSLVGGAEAFF. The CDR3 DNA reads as TGTGCCAGCAGCTTAGTGGGAGGAGCTGAAGCTTTCTTT.

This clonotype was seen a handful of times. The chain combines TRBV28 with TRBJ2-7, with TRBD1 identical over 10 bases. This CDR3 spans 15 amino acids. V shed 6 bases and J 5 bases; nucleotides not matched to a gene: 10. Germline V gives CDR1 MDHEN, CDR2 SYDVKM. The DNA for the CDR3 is TGTGCCAGCAGCACGACAGGGGGCGCGAAGAACGAGCAGTACGTC. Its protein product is CASSTTGGAKNEQYV.

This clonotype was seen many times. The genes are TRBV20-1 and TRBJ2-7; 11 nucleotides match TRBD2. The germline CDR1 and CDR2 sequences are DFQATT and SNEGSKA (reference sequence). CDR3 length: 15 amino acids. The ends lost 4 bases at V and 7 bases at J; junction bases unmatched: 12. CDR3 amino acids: CSATPTSGAAREQYF. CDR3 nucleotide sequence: TGCAGTGCTACCCCGACTAGCGGGGCCGCTAGGGAGCAGTACTTC.

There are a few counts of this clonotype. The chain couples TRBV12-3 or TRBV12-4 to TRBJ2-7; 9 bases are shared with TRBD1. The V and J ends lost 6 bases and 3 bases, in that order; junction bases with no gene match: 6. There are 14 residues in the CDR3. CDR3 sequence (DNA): TGTGCCAGCAGCAACCGGGACAGGGTCTACGAGCAGTACTTC. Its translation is CASSNRDRVYEQYF.

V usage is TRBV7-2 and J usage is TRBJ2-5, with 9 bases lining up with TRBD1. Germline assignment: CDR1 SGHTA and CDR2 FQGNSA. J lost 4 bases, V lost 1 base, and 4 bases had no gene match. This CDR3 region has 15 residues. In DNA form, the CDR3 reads TGTGCCAGCAGCTTAGACAGGGGGCTTGGAGAGACCCAGTACTTC. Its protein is CASSLDRGLGETQYF.

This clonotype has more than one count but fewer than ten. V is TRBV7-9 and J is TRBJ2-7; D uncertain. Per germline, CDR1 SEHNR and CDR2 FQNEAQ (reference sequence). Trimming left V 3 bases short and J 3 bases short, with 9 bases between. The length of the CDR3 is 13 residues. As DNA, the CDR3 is TGTGCCAGCAGCTTCGGGTCCTTCTACGAGCAGTACTTC. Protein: CASSFGSFYEQYF. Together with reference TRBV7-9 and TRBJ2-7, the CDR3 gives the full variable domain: DTGVSQNPRHKITKRGQNVTFRCDPISEHNRLYWYRQTLGQGPEFLTYFQNEAQLEKSRLLSDRFSAERPKGSFSTLEIQRTEQGDSAMYLCASSFGSFYEQYFGPGTRLTVT.

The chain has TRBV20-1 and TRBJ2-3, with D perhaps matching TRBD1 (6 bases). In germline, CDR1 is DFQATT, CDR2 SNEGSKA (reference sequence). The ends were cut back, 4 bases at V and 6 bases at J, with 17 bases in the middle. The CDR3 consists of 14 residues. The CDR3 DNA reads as TGCAGTGCTACGGCAGGGGTTCGACGTGATACGCAGTATTTT. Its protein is CSATAGVRRDTQYF.

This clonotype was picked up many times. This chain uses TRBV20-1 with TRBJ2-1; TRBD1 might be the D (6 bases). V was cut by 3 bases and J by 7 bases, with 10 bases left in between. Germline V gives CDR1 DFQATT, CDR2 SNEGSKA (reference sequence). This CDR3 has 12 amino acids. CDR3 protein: CSARGAQNEQFF. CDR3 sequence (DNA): TGCAGTGCTAGGGGGGCCCAGAATGAGCAGTTCTTC.

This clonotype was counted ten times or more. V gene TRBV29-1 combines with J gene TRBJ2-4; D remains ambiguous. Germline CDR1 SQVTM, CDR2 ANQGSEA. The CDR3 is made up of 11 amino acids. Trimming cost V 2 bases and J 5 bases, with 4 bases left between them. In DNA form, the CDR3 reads TGCAGCGTTGAAAGGGAAAACATTCAGTACTTC. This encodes CSVERENIQYF. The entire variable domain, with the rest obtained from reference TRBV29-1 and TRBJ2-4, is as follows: SAVISQKPSRDICQRGTSLTIQCQVDSQVTMMFWYRQQPGQSLTLIATANQGSEATYESGFVIDKFPISRPNLTFSTLTVSNMSPEDSSIYLCSVERENIQYFGAGTRLSVL.

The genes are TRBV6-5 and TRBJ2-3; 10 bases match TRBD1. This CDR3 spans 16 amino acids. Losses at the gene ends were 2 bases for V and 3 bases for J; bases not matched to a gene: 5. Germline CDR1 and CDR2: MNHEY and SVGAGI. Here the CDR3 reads CASSYGTGAATDTQYF. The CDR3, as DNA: TGTGCCAGCAGTTACGGGACAGGGGCCGCAACAGATACGCAGTATTTT.

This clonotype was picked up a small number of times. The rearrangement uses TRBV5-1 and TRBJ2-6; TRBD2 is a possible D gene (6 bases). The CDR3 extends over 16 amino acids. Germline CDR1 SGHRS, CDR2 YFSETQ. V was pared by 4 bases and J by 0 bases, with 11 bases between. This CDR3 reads CASSLREASGANVLTF. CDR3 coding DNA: TGCGCCAGCAGCCTCAGGGAGGCCTCTGGGGCCAACGTCCTGACTTTC.

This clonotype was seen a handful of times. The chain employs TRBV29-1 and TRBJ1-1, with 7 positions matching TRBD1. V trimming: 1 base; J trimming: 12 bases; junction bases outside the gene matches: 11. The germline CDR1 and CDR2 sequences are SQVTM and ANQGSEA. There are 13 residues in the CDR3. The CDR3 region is CSVEALDRRGTFF. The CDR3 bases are TGCAGCGTTGAAGCTTTGGACAGGAGAGGAACTTTCTTT.

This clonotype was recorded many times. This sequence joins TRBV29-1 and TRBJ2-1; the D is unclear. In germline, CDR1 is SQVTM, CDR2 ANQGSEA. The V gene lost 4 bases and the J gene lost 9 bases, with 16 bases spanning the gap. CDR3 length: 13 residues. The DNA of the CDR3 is TGCAGCGTTGCCCAGATCGGTGCGAGTGAGCAGTTCTTC. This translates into CSVAQIGASEQFF.

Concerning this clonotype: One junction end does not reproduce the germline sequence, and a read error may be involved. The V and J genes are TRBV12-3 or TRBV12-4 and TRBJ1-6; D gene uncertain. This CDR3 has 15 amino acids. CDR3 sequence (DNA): TGTGCCAGCAGCCTTGCCAGGTCCTACAATTCACCCCTCCACTTT. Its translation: CASSLARSYNSPLHF.

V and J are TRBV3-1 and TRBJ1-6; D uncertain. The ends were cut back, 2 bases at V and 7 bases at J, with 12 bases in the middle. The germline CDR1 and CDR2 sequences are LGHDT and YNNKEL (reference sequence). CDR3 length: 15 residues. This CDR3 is CASSQRGPRNSPLHF. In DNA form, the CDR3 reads TGTGCCAGCAGCCAACGTGGACCCCGGAATTCACCCCTCCACTTT.

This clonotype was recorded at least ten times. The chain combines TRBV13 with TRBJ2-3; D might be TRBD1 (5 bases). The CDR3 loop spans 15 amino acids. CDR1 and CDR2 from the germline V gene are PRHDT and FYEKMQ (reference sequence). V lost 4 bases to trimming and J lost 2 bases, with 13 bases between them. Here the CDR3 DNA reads TGTGCCAGCAGCTCAGAGGCAGGGTTCACAGATACGCAGTATTTT. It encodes CASSSEAGFTDTQYF. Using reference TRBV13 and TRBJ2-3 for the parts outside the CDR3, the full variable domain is AAGVIQSPRHLIKEKRETATLKCYPIPRHDTVYWYQQGPGQDPQFLISFYEKMQSDKGSIPDRFSAQQFSDYHSELNMSSLELGDSALYFCASSSEAGFTDTQYFGPGTRLTVL.

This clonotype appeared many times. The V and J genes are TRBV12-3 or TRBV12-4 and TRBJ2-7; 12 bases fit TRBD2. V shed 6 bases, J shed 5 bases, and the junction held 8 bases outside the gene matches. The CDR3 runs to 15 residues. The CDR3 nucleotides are TGTGCCAGCAGCCAAGGACTAGCGGGGACCCACGAGCAGTACGTC. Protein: CASSQGLAGTHEQYV.

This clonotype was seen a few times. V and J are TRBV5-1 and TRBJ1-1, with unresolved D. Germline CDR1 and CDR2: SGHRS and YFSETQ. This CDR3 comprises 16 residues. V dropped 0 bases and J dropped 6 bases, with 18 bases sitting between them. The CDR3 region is CASSLEVLRARAEAFF. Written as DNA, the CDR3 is TGCGCCAGCAGCTTGGAGGTGCTGCGGGCGCGGGCTGAAGCTTTCTTT.

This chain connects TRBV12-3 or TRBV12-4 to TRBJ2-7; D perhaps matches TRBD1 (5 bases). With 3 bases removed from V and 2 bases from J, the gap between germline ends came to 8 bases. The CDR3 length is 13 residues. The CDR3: CASSLPDTYEQYF. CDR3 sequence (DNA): TGTGCCAGCAGTTTGCCGGACACCTACGAGCAGTACTTC.

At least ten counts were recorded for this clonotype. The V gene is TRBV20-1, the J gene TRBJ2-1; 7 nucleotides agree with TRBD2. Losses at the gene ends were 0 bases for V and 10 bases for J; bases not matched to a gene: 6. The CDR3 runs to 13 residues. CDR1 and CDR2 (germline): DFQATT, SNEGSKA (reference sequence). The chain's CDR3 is CSAREAGVSEQFF. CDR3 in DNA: TGCAGTGCTAGAGAGGCGGGAGTCTCGGAGCAGTTCTTC.

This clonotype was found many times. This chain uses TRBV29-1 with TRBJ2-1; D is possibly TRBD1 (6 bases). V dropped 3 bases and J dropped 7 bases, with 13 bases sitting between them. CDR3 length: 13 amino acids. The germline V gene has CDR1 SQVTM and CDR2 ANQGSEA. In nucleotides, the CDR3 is TGCAGCGTTGACTCCGACAGGCGTAATGAGCAGTTCTTC. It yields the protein CSVDSDRRNEQFF.

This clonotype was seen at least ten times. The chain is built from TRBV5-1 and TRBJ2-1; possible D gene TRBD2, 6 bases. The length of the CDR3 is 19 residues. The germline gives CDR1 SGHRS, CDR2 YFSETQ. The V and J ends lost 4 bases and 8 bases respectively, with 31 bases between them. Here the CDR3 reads CASSPLAIPDRLGGDEQFF. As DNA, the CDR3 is TGCGCCAGCAGCCCGTTGGCAATCCCAGATCGGTTGGGGGGAGATGAGCAGTTCTTC. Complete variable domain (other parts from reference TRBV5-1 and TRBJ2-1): KAGVTQTPRYLIKTRGQQVTLSCSPISGHRSVSWYQQTPGQGLQFLFEYFSETQRNKGNFPGRFSGRQFSNSRSEMNVSTLELGDSALYLCASSPLAIPDRLGGDEQFFGPGTRLTVL.